The clone carrying this TCR beta chain has just a few counts. This sample was included in a study of blood T cell repertoires in COVID-19. Study context: Samples representing acute and convalescent COVID-19 were sourced from the United States, Italy and Spain.

The CDR3 is 15 amino acids. V shed 7 bases, J shed 3 bases, and the junction held 8 bases outside the gene matches. Germline lookup yields CDR1 LNHDA and CDR2 SQIVND (reference sequence). The protocol was immunoSEQ multiplex PCR, while the TCRdb copy is restricted to in-frame clones and leaves out a portion. The sample contains 320,000 or so clones, 75% to 90% of which appear only once. Everyone who took part was roughly 18 to 100 years old, and they came from 24 US areas. Symptom resolution, clearance, or two negative PCRs marked the recovered donors of Cohort 3. Input material: PBMCs or T cells enriched from blood (not recorded which). This sequence was found in a man aged 30-40 years who had recovered from COVID-19. This chain uses TRBV19 with TRBJ1-5; 8 bases are a match to TRBD1. The CDR3 protein is CASNSGTGHNQPQHF. The CDR3 nucleotides read TGTGCCAGTAATTCCGGGACAGGCCACAATCAGCCCCAGCATTTT.